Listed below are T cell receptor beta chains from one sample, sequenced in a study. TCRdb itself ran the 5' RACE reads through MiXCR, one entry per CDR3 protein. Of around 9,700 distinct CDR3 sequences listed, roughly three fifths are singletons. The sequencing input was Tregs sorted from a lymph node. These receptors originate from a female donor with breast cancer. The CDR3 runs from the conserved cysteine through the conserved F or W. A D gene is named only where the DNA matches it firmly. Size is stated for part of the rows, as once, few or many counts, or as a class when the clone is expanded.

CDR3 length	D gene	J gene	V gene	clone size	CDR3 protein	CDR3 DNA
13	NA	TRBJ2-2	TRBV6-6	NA	CASSYVQGGELFF	TGTGCCAGCAGTTACGTACAGGGCGGGGAGCTGTTTTTT
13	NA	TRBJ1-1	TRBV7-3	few	CASSLTGGREAFF	TGTGCCAGCAGCTTAACTGGGGGCAGGGAAGCTTTCTTT
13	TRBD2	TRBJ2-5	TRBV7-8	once	CASAGGQQETQYF	TGTGCCAGTGCGGGAGGGCAACAAGAGACCCAGTACTTC
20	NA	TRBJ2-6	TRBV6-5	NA	CASSYSFGVQLNSGANVLTF	TGTGCCAGCAGTTACTCGTTTGGGGTACAGCTAAACTCTGGGGCCAACGTCCTGACTTTC
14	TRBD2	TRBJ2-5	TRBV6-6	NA	CTSNQAGPEETQYF	TGTACCAGCAATCAAGCGGGACCTGAAGAGACCCAGTACTTC
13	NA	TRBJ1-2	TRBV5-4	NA	CASSREVGYGYTF	TGTGCCAGCAGCCGTGAGGTGGGCTATGGCTACACCTTC
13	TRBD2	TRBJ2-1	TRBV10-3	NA	CAISAREDNEQFF	TGTGCCATCAGTGCCCGGGAGGACAATGAGCAGTTCTTC
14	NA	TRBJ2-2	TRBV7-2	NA	CASSFRLNTGELFF	TGTGCCAGCAGCTTCCGCCTGAACACCGGGGAGCTGTTTTTT
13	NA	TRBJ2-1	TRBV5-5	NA	CASSSGTGIEQFF	TGTGCCAGCAGCAGCGGAACAGGGATTGAGCAGTTCTTC
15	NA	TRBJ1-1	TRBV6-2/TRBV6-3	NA	CASSYRSSPGSEAFF	TGTGCCAGCAGTTACCGTTCATCCCCAGGGTCTGAAGCTTTCTTT